One T cell receptor beta chain is described in this entry. As yet, its antigen is unknown. This CDR3 is 17 amino acids long. V was clipped by 1 base and J by 2 bases, with 17 bases between them. Germline V gene lookup returns CDR1 SGHRS and CDR2 YFSETQ. A J-beta primer mix and a sample-barcoded 5' primer were used in a second PCR of about 7 to 12 cycles. TCRdb processed the 5' RACE reads anew with MiXCR; each CDR3 protein has one entry. The sample shows 910,000 or so distinct CDR3 sequences, just over 50% of them seen only once. This sample is drawn from a study of blood T cells in healthy people across ages. The study's findings and limits: Diversity of TCR beta correlated strongly with naive T cell percentage.

Sequenced input: blood. The rearrangement links TRBV5-1 to TRBJ2-3; D uncertain. The TCR was taken from a woman aged 55-75 years in good health. The CDR3 sequence is CASSLWAASYLTDTQYF. As DNA, the CDR3 is TGCGCCAGCAGCTTGTGGGCAGCCTCATACCTCACAGATACGCAGTATTTT. The whole variable domain, remainder taken from reference TRBV5-1 and TRBJ2-3, is KAGVTQTPRYLIKTRGQQVTLSCSPISGHRSVSWYQQTPGQGLQFLFEYFSETQRNKGNFPGRFSGRQFSNSRSEMNVSTLELGDSALYLCASSLWAASYLTDTQYFGPGTRLTVL.